The subject of this entry is one T cell receptor beta chain. What it binds is not known. The record originates from a study of vaccination effects on CD4 cells after COVID-19. CD4+ T cells specific for antigen were expanded with viral peptide pools by the ViraFEST assay before sequencing. The culture ran for 10 days, and then CD4+ T cells were isolated. Vaccination of participants consisted of two doses of either the BNT162b2 or mRNA-1273 vaccine. The CDR3 is made up of 12 amino acids. The germline V gene encodes CDR1 SGHDN and CDR2 FVKESK. V dropped 4 bases and J dropped 4 bases, with 7 bases sitting between them. Libraries were prepared by immunoSEQ multiplex PCR; TCRdb keeps only in-frame clonotypes and omits some of them. The sample contains 20,000 to 25,000 clones, roughly two thirds of which appear only once. Findings and caveats of the study: Just 1 of 255 vaccine-induced clones in healthy recipients was cross-reactive. Marked contraction was observed in infection-induced and vaccine-induced clones late after vaccination.

The specimen was CD4+ T cells from PBMCs cultured with SARS-CoV-2 spike peptides, collected after COVID-19 vaccination. V usage is TRBV14 and J usage is TRBJ1-2; D is unresolved. This TCR derives from a human donor who received a COVID-19 vaccine. The CDR3 is CASSLLTYGYTF. The CDR3 nucleotides are TGTGCCAGCAGCCTCCTGACCTATGGCTACACCTTC.